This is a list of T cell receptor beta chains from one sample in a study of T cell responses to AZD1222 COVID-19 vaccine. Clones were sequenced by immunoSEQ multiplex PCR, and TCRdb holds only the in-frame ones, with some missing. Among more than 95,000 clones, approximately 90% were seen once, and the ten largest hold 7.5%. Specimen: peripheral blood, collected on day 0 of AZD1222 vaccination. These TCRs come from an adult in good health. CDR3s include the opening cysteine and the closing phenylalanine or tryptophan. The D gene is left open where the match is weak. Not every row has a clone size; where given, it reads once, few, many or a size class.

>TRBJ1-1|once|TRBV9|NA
CASSVMGNTEAFF
TGTGCCAGCAGCGTAATGGGGAACACTGAAGCTTTCTTT
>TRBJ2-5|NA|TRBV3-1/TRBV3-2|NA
CASSTSQETQYF
TGTGCCAGCAGCACGTCCCAAGAGACCCAGTACTTC
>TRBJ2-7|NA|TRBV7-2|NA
CASSLAITAQFSSYEQYF
TGTGCCAGCAGCTTAGCGATTACAGCTCAGTTCAGCTCCTACGAGCAGTACTTC
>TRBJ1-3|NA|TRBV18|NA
CASSPRTDSSGNTIYF
TGTGCCAGCTCACCAAGGACGGACAGCTCTGGAAACACCATATATTTT
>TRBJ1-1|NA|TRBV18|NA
CASSPGSGHPNTEAFF
TGTGCCAGCTCACCGGGGTCGGGACACCCGAACACTGAAGCTTTCTTT
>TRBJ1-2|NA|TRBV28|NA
CASSFVEVSGYGYTF
TGTGCCAGCAGTTTTGTTGAGGTATCAGGCTATGGCTACACCTTC
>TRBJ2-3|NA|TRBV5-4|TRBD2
CASSLTREGGDTQYF
TGTGCCAGCAGCTTGACCCGGGAGGGGGGGGATACGCAGTATTTT
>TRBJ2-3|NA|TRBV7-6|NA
CASTGGQRGADTQYF
TGTGCCAGCACGGGGGGACAGCGCGGGGCAGATACGCAGTATTTT
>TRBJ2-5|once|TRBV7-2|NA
CASSLVAIQETQYF
TGTGCCAGCAGCTTAGTGGCAATTCAAGAGACCCAGTACTTC
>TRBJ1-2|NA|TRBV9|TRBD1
CASSVAGQAPYGYTF
TGTGCCAGCAGCGTAGCCGGACAGGCCCCTTATGGCTACACCTTC
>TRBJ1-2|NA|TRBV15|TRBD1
CATSRGSQGAGGYTF
TGTGCCACCAGCAGAGGTTCCCAGGGGGCGGGTGGCTACACCTTC
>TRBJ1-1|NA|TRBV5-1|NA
CASSLAQVSTEAFF
TGCGCCAGCAGCTTGGCCCAAGTTTCGACTGAAGCTTTCTTT
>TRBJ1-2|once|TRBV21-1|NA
CASSRPTGGIYGYTF
TGTGCCAGCAGCCGCCCGACAGGGGGCATCTATGGCTACACCTTC
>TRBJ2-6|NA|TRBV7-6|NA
CASSPDEGGANVLTF
TGTGCCAGCAGCCCTGACGAAGGCGGGGCCAACGTCCTGACTTTC
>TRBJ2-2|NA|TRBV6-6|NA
CASSYSELYTGELFF
TGTGCCAGCAGTTACTCTGAGCTATACACCGGGGAGCTGTTTTTT
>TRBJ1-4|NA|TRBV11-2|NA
CASSITGGSGEKLFF
TGTGCCAGCAGCATAACGGGGGGCTCGGGTGAAAAACTGTTTTTT
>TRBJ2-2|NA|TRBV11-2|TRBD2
CASSLDHGRLAVTGELFF
TGTGCCAGCAGCTTAGATCATGGTAGGCTAGCGGTGACCGGGGAGCTGTTTTTT
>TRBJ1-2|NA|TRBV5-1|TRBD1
CASTQTQGSYGYTF
TGCGCCAGCACCCAGACACAGGGGAGTTATGGCTACACCTTC
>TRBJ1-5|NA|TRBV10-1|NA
CASSGTTGGVFNQPQHF
TGCGCCAGCAGTGGGACTACGGGGGGAGTATTCAATCAGCCCCAGCATTTT
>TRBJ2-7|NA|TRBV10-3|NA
CAISPQINSYEQYF
TGTGCCATCAGTCCACAGATTAACTCCTACGAGCAGTACTTC
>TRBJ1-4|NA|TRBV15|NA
CATSRDGPAKEKLFF
TGTGCCACCAGCAGAGATGGGCCCGCCAAAGAAAAACTGTTTTTT
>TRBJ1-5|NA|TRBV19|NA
CASSICFSNQPQHF
TGTGCCAGTAGTATATGCTTTAGCAATCAGCCCCAGCATTTT
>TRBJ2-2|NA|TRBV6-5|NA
CASSLTAGELFF
TGTGCCAGCAGTTTAACTGCCGGGGAGCTGTTTTTT
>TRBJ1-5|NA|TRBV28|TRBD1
CASSLDRGTQPQHF
TGTGCCAGCAGTCTGGACAGGGGGACTCAGCCCCAGCATTTT
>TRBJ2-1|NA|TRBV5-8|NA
CASSFGQDNEQFF
TGTGCCAGCAGCTTCGGCCAGGACAATGAGCAGTTCTTC
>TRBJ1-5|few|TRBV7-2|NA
CASSLEVERGPQHF
TGTGCCAGCAGCTTAGAAGTGGAGCGGGGGCCCCAGCATTTT
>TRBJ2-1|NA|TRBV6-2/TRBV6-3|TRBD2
CASSYSGTSGGNEQFF
TGTGCCAGCAGTTACTCGGGGACTAGCGGTGGGAATGAGCAGTTCTTC
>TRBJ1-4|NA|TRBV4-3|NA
CASSLQGLTNEKLFF
TGCGCCAGCAGCCTACAGGGTCTAACTAATGAAAAACTGTTTTTT
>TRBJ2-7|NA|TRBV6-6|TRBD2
CASSTSGTARQYF
TGTGCCAGCAGTACTAGCGGGACGGCTCGGCAGTACTTC
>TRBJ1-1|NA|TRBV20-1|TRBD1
CSALDRGHAFF
TGCAGTGCCCTCGACAGGGGGCACGCTTTCTTT
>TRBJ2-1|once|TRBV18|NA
CASSPSDSYNEQFF
TGTGCCAGCTCGCCCTCGGACAGCTACAATGAGCAGTTCTTC
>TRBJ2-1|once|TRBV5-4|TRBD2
CASSPPRSGRFGNEQFF
TGTGCCAGCAGCCCCCCACGGAGCGGGAGGTTCGGCAATGAGCAGTTCTTC
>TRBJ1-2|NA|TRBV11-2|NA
CASSFRTDNYGYTF
TGTGCCAGCAGCTTCCGGACAGACAACTATGGCTACACCTTC
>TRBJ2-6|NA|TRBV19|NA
CASSIEGVTGANVLTF
TGTGCCAGTAGTATAGAGGGGGTGACTGGGGCCAACGTCCTGACTTTC
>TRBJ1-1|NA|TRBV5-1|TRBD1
CASSLELTGLRSTEAFF
TGCGCCAGCAGCTTGGAACTGACAGGGTTACGGAGCACTGAAGCTTTCTTT
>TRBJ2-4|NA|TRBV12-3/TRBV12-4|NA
CASSSLEVNIQYF
TGTGCCAGCAGCTCTTTGGAGGTAAACATTCAGTACTTC
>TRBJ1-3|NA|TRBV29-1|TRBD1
CSVGQSSGNTIYF
TGCAGCGTGGGACAGAGCTCTGGAAACACCATATATTTT
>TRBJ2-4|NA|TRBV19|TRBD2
CASSTSSGRAGTNIQYF
TGTGCCAGTAGTACCTCTAGCGGGAGGGCCGGGACAAACATTCAGTACTTC
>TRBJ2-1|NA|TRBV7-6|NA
CASSLAGGAGANEQFF
TGTGCCAGCAGCTTAGCGGGGGGCGCCGGGGCCAATGAGCAGTTCTTC
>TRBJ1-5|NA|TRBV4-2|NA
CASSQDSPGASNQPQHF
TGTGCCAGCAGCCAAGATTCGCCAGGGGCCAGCAATCAGCCCCAGCATTTT
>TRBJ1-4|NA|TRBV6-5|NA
CASSRGQNNEKLFF
TGTGCCAGCAGTCGCGGACAGAATAATGAAAAACTGTTTTTT
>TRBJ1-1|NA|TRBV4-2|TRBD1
CASSQEDRAEAFF
TGTGCCAGCAGCCAAGAGGACAGGGCTGAAGCTTTCTTT
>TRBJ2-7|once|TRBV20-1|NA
CSASKQSYEQYF
TGCAGTGCTAGTAAACAGAGCTACGAGCAGTACTTC
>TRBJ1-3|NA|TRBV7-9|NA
CASSGLSSGNTIYF
TGTGCCAGCAGCGGCCTAAGCTCTGGAAACACCATATATTTT
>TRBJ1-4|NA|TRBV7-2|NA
CASSLAQSATNEKLFF
TGTGCCAGCAGCTTAGCGCAGAGTGCAACTAATGAAAAACTGTTTTTT
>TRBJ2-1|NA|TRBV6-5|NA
CASSWTGEQFF
TGTGCCAGCAGTTGGACTGGGGAGCAGTTCTTC
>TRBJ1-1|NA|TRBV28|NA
CASSRAGTLRAFF
TGTGCCAGCAGTCGCGCAGGGACTCTTAGAGCTTTCTTT
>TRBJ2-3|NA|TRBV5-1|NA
CASSFKGSSTDTQYF
TGCGCCAGCAGCTTCAAGGGGAGTAGCACAGATACGCAGTATTTT
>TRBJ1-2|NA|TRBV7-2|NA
CASSSQPRDGYGYTF
TGTGCCAGCAGCTCTCAGCCCAGGGACGGCTATGGCTACACCTTC
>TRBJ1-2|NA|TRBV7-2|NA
CASTERRVYGYTF
TGTGCCAGCACAGAACGGAGGGTTTATGGCTACACCTTC
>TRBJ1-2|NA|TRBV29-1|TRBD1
CSVEAGGGYGYTF
TGCAGCGTTGAGGCAGGGGGCGGGTATGGCTACACCTTC
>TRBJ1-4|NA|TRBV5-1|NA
CASSWGGGGEKLFF
TGCGCCAGCAGCTGGGGAGGGGGTGGTGAAAAACTGTTTTTT